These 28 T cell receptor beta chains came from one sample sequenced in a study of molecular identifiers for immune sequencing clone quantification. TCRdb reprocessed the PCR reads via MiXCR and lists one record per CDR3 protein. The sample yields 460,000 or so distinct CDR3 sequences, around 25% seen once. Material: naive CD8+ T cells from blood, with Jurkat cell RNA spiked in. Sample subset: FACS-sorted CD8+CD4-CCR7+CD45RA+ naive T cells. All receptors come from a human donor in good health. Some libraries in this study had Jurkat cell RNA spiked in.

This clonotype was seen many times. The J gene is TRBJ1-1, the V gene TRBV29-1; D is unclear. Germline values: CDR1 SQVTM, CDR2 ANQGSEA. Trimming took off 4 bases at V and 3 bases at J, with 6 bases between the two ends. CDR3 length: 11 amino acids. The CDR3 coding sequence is TGCAGCGTTGGGGGTTACACTGAAGCTTTCTTT. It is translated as CSVGGYTEAFF. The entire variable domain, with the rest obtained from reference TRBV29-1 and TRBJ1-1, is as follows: SAVISQKPSRDICQRGTSLTIQCQVDSQVTMMFWYRQQPGQSLTLIATANQGSEATYESGFVIDKFPISRPNLTFSTLTVSNMSPEDSSIYLCSVGGYTEAFFGQGTRLTVV.

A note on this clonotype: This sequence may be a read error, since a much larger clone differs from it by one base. Here the CDR3 reads CDSRVSTGFRQPQHF. CDR3 DNA sequence: TGTGACAGCAGAGTATCCACAGGTTTTCGTCAGCCCCAGCATTTT. The rearrangement joins TRBV2 to TRBJ1-5, with D possibly matching TRBD1 (5 bases). The CDR3 covers 15 residues. Germline V gives CDR1 SNHLY, CDR2 FYNNEI.

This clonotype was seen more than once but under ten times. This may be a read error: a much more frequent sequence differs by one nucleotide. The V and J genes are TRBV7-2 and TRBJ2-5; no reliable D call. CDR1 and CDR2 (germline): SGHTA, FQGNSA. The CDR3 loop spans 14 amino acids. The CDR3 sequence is CASSLELYQEPQYF. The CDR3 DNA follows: TGTGCCAGCAGCCTCGAGTTGTACCAAGAGCCCCAGTACTTC.

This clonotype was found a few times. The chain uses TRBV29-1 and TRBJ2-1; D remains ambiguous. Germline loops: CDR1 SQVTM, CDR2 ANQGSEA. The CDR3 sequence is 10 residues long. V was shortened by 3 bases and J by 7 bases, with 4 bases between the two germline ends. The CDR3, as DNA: TGCAGCGTTGACGAGAATGAGCAGTTCTTC. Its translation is CSVDENEQFF.

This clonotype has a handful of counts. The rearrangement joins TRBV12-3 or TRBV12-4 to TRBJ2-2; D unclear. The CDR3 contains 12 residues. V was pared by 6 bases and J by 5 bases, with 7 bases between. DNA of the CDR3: TGTGCCAGCAGACCTCAGACCGGGGAGCTGTTTTTT. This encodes CASRPQTGELFF.

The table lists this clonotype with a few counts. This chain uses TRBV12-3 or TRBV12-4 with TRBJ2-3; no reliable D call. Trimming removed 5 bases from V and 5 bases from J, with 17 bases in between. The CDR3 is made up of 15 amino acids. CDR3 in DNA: TGTGCCAGCAGTACCCGGTGGCAAATAAAAGATACGCAGTATTTT. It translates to CASSTRWQIKDTQYF.

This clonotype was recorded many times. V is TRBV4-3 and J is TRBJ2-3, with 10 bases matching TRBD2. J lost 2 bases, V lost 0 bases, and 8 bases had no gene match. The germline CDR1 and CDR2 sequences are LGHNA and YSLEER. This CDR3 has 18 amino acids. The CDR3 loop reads CASSQELSSGRVTDTQYF. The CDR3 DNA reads TGCGCCAGCAGCCAAGAACTCTCTAGCGGGAGAGTCACAGATACGCAGTATTTT.

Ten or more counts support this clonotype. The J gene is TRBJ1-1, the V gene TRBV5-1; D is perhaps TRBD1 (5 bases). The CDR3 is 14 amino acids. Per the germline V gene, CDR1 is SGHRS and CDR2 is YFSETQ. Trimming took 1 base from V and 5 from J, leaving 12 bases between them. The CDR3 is CASSLSNGGTEAFF. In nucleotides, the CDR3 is TGCGCCAGCAGCTTGTCTAATGGGGGGACTGAAGCTTTCTTT.

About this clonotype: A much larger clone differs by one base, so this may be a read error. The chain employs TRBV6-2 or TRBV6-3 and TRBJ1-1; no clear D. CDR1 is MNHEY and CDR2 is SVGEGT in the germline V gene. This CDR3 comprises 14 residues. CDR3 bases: TGTGCCAGCAGTTTCCAACACCGGAACACTGCAGCTTTCTTT. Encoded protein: CASSFQHRNTAAFF.

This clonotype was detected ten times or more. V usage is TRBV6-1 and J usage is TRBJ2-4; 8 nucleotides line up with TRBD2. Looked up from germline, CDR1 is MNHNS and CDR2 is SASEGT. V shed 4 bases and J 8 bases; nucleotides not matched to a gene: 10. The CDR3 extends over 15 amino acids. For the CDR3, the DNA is TGTGCCAGCAGTGGGCAACTAGCGGATAGGGACATTCAGTACTTC. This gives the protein CASSGQLADRDIQYF.

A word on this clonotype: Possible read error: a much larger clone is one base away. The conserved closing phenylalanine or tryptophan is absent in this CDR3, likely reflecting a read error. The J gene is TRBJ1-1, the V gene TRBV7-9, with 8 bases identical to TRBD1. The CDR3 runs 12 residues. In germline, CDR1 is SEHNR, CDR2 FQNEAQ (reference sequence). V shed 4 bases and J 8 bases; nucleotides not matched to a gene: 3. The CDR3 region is CASSSQGAEAFV. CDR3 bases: TGTGCCAGCAGCTCTCAGGGGGCAGAAGCTTTCGTT.

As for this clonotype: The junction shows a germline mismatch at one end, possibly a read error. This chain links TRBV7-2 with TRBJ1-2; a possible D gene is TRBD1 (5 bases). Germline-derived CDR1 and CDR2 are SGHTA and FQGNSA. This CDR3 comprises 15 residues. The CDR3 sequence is CASSLARGENYGYPF. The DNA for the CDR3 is TGTGCCAGCAGCTTAGCGAGAGGGGAGAACTATGGCTACCCCTTC.

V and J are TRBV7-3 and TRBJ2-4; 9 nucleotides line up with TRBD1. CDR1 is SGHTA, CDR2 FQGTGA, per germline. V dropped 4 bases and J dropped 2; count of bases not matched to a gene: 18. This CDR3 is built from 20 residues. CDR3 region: CASSYRLRDRDSYSKNIQYF. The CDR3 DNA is TGTGCCAGCAGCTATCGCCTCCGGGACAGGGACTCTTACTCCAAAAACATTCAGTACTTC.

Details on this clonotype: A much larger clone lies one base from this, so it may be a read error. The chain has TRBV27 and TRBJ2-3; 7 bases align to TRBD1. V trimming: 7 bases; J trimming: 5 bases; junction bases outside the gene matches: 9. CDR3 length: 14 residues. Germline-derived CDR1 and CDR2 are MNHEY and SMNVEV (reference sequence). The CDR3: CASNPYRGIDTQYF. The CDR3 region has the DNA TGTGCCAGCAATCCATACAGGGGCATAGATACGCAGTATTTT.

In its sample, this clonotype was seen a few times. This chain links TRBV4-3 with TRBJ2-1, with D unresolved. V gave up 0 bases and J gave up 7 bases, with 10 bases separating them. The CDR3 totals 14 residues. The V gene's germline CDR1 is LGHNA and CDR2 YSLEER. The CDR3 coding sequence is TGCGCCAGCAGCCAAGATTGGGAAGGGAATGAGCAGTTCTTC. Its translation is CASSQDWEGNEQFF.

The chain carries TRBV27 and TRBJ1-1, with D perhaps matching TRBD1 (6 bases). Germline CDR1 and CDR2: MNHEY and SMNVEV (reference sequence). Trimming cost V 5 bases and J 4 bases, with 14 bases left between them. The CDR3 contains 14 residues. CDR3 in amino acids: CASSATQGFTEAFF. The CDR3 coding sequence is TGTGCCAGCAGTGCAACGCAGGGGTTCACTGAAGCTTTCTTT.

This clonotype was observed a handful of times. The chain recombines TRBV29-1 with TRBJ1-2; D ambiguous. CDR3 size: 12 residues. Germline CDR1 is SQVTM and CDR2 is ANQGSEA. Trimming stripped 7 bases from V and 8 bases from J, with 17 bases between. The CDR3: CSAPKSGGGYTF. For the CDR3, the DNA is TGCAGCGCCCCCAAGTCCGGAGGGGGCTACACCTTC.

The DNA for the CDR3 is TGTGCCACCAGTGATTCACGGACAATGAACACCGGGGAGCTGTTTTTT. It is translated as CATSDSRTMNTGELFF. The V gene is TRBV24-1, the J gene TRBJ2-2; weak D call: TRBD1 (5 bases). Trimming took off 2 bases at V and 1 base at J, with 10 bases between the two ends. The CDR3 runs 16 residues. CDR1 is KGHDR and CDR2 is SFDVKD in the germline V gene.

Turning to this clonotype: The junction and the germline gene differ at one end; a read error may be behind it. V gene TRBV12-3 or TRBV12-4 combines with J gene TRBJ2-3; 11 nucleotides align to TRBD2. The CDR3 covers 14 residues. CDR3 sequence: CASSYSGGVDTQNF. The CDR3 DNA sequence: TGTGCCAGCAGTTATAGCGGGGGGGTAGATACGCAGAATTTT.

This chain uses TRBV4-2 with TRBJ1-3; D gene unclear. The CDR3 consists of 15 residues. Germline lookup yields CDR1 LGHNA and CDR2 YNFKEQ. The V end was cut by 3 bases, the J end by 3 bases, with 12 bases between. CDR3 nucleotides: TGTGCCAGCAGCCAGATAGACGGGGTTGGAAACACCATATATTTT. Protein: CASSQIDGVGNTIYF.

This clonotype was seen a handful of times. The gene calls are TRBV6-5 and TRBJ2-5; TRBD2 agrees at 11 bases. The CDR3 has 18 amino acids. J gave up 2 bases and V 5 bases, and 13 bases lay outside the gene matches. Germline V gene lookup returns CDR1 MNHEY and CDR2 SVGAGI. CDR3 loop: CASSVASGGNLDQETQYF. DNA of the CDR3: TGTGCCAGCAGTGTTGCTAGCGGGGGGAACCTCGATCAAGAGACCCAGTACTTC.

The CDR3 region has the DNA TGTGCCAGCAGCTTAGAACAGGGGGCGCCGATTTACAATGAGCAGTTCTTC. It is translated as CASSLEQGAPIYNEQFF. The V gene is TRBV11-2, the J gene TRBJ2-1, with 9 bases identical to TRBD1. Germline V gene lookup returns CDR1 SGHAT and CDR2 FQNNGV. Unmatched junction bases numbered 7, after V lost 0 bases and J lost 4 bases. CDR3 length: 17 amino acids.

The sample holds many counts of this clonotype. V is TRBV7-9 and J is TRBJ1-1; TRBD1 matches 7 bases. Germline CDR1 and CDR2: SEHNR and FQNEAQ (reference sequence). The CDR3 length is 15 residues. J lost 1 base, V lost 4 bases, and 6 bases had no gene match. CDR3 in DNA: TGTGCCAGCAGCTCCTGGGACAGAAAGAACACTGAAGCTTTCTTT. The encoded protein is CASSSWDRKNTEAFF.

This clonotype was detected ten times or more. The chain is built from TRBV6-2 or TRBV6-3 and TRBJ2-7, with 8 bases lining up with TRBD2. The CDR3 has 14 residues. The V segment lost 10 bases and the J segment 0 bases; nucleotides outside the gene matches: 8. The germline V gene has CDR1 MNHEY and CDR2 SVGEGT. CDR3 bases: TGTGCCACCGGGGGGGACCGAAGCTCCTACGAGCAGTACTTC. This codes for CATGGDRSSYEQYF.

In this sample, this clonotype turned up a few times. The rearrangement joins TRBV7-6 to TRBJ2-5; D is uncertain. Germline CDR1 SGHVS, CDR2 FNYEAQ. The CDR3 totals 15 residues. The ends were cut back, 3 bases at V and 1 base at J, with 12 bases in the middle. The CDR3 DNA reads TGTGCCAGCAGCTTGTTGTTGGGTCCCCAAGAGACCCAGTACTTC. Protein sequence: CASSLLLGPQETQYF. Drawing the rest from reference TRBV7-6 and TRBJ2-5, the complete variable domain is GAGVSQSPRYKVTKRGQDVALRCDPISGHVSLYWYRQALGQGPEFLTYFNYEAQQDKSGLPNDRFSAERPEGSISTLTIQRTEQRDSAMYRCASSLLLGPQETQYFGPGTRLLVL.

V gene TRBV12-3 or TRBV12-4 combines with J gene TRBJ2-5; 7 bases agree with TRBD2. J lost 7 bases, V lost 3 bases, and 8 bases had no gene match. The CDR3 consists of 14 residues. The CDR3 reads CASSFGPGRGTQYF. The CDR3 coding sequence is TGTGCCAGCAGTTTTGGGCCGGGGAGGGGGACCCAGTACTTC.

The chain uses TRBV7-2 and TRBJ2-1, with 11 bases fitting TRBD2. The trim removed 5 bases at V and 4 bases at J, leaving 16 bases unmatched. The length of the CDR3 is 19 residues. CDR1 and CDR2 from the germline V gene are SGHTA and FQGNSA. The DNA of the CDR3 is TGTGCCAGCAGCACCACAGGGGGCTATCGGACTAGCGGGTACAATGAGCAGTTCTTC. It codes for CASSTTGGYRTSGYNEQFF.

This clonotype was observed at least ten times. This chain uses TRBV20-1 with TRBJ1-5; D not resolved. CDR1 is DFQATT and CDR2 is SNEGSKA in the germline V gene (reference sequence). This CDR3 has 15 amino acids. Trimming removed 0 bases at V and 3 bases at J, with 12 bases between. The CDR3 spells CSARDRAGYNQPQHF. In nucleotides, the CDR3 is TGCAGTGCTAGAGATCGGGCAGGCTACAATCAGCCCCAGCATTTT.